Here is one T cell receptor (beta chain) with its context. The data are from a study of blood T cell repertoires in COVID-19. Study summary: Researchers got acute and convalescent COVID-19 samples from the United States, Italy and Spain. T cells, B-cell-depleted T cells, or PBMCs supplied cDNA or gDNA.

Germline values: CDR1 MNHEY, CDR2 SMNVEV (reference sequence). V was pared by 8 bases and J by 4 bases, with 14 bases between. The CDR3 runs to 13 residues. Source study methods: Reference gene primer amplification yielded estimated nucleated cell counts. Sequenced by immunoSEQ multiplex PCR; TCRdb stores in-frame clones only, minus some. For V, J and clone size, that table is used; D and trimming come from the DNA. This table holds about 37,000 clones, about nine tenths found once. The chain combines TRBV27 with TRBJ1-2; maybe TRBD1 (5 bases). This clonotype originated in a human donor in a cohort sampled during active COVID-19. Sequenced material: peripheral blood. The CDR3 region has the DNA TGTGCCAGCGCGAGGGAGGGGTCCTATGGCTACACCTTC. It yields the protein CASAREGSYGYTF.